This TCR beta chain was recovered during a study of cytomegalovirus exposure and HLA in healthy donors (dated by TCRdb to between 2016 and 2019). Describing the broader study: An earlier analysis of some 620 of the donors reported about 280 Gb of sequence data and some 110 million unique TCR beta sequences obtained from about 179 million T cells. To study patterns of TCR occurrence, a later analysis re-analyzed previously published TCR beta repertoires from under 750 donors and added high-resolution HLA genotyping. The later analysis used no new phenotypic data to find candidate immune exposures, relying instead on TCR beta sequences and their occurrence across donors. Every repertoire in the discovery cohort had been generated on one and the same sequencing platform. Along with the approximately 650-subject first cohort, a separate validation cohort of more than 90 different subjects was used. Typing coverage varied by locus: about 620-640 donors for A, B, C, DRB1 and DQB1; approximately 520 for DQA1; more than 600 for DPA1; 450 to 480 for DPB1. An early release covering over 500 HLA-typed donors comprised roughly 300 gigabases of sequencing data and 85 million or so unique TCR sequences. A later genetic analysis took genome-wide SNP genotypes for about 65% of the 666 donors and used that subset as a discovery cohort. Alongside the repertoire data, information on donor age, sex, ethnicity and CMV serostatus was compiled. Among the 398 genotyped donors, around 81% belonged to the genetic ancestry cluster associated with self-reported Caucasian donors. Roughly 5 DR-DQ haplotypes were handled as single units for association and clustering, since linkage in the cohort was strong. To predict cytomegalovirus infection status, the study combined high-throughput TCR immunosequencing, statistical association of individual TCRs with disease status, and machine learning. Both class I and class II loci were covered by HLA typing, at four-digit resolution. The study aimed to test whether signatures of past pathogen exposure could be identified by cataloging public T cell receptors. The study profiled the T cell repertoires of about 640 subjects by immunosequencing and related them to cytomegalovirus serostatus. In an earlier analysis of 500 to 650 of the donors, high-throughput TCR beta sequencing was used to judge whether each TCR beta V gene segment behaved as functional or pseudogenic. Across 300 to 400 genotyped donors of the cohort, an average of approximately 200,000 unique TCR beta nucleotide sequences per donor were sequenced, and roughly 20% of those sequences were non-productive.

This clone has just a few counts. Its binding antigen is unknown. No per-base quality is available; no much larger clone lies one base away. Libraries were constructed by the immunoSEQ multiplex PCR assay. A mixture of 60 forward primers for TCR Vbeta segments and 13 reverse primers for TCR Jbeta segments was used in the multiplex PCR. A multiplex PCR assay on genomic DNA amplified the CDR3 region of rearranged TCR beta genes. Amplified TCR beta libraries were sequenced as 87-base-pair reads on the Illumina HiSeq System. Per the authors' processing: Across the 500 to 850 repertoires, a later analysis counted tens of millions of unique TCR beta chains, around 10 million of which were shared by at least two donors. A nearest-neighbor algorithm error-corrected the raw reads and collapsed the reads into unique sequences, merging closely related sequences to remove PCR and sequencing errors. CDR3 sequences were aligned to IMGT reference sequences to assign V, D and J gene segments. For a sequence to be retained, at least a six-nucleotide match to both a V gene segment and a J gene segment was required. Rearrangements were classified as productive when the CDR3 lacked stop codons and remained in frame with V and J, and all other rearrangements were classified as non-productive. Following IMGT convention, CDR3 was defined as the stretch from the second conserved V-encoded cysteine up to the conserved J-encoded phenylalanine. The earlier analysis of roughly 590 of the donors excluded any sequence lacking an unambiguous match to a single V gene segment. An earlier analysis of around 600 of the donors classified V segments as functional when productive rearrangements were above 56.7% and as segregating when the standard deviation between donors was above 5%. A statistical classification framework was built for diagnosing cytomegalovirus status from the catalog of TCR beta chain sequences. In a later analysis, V and J genes were assigned by comparing TCR nucleotide sequences against IMGT/GENE-DB human TR gene sequences. A later analysis assigned CDR3 sequences and most-parsimonious VDJ recombination scenarios with the TCRdist pipeline. A later analysis defined each TCR beta chain by its CDR3 amino acid sequence plus V-gene family, and excluded reads lacking a unique V-gene family. As a way to deal with suspected cross-contamination and a sequencing artifact, a later analysis dropped under 600 nucleotide sequences that were highly shared and had low generation probability. In a later analysis, a clonal expansion index for each public chain was calculated from normalized within-repertoire ranks of inferred template counts. Generation probabilities in a later analysis came from a VDJ recombination model fitted to out-of-frame rearrangements, and those results were checked against IGoR. In a later analysis, TCR-TCR, TCR-HLA and TCR-CMV co-occurrence was scored with hypergeometric tests, and a repertoire-size bias correction was applied to TCR pairs. A later analysis estimated false discovery rates by permuting HLA or CMV assignments 20 times. In a later analysis, co-occurring TCRs were grouped with DBSCAN, and TCRdist sequence similarity was added when clustering was performed within HLA-allele-positive subsets. Repertoires with fewer than 30,000 or more than 120,000 public chains were left out of co-occurrence clustering, as were five repertoires with anomalous nucleotide sharing. Entries here come from immuneACCESS through TCRdb and include only in-frame sequences with V and J called. Some clones fail to appear in such tables; in the studies checked, an unresolved V gene covers under half of the shortfall, and the cause of the remainder is unknown. V, J and clone size are taken as reported in that table, and D and trimming were inferred from the DNA itself. The sample table records approximately 200,000 clones; around 85% of these occur just once. The top ten clones comprise approximately 2.1% of the sample.

CDR1 and CDR2, per the germline V gene (reference sequence), are MNHEY and SMNVEV. The CDR3 runs 12 amino acids, cysteine and phenylalanine included. The only DNA kept is the CDR3, 36 bases in frame from the first base. V is shortened by 6 bases, J by 5 bases, and the region joining them spans 7 bases. The paper's findings and limits, for the study overall: In a later analysis, HLA-associated TCR beta chains were found to be more clonally expanded and to have lower generation probabilities than equally common non-associated chains. The classifier was reported to diagnose cytomegalovirus status with high specificity and sensitivity in both the original cohort and the validation cohort. The 87-base-pair reads could not distinguish some IMGT-functional V segments, including TRBV6-2 and TRBV6-3, so those segments were excluded. According to a later genetic analysis, donors in an Asian-associated ancestry cluster had fewer N-insertions in productive TCRs than the approximately 630-donor mean. In a later genetic analysis, a missense DCLRE1C variant was associated with V-gene and J-gene trimming of TCR beta chains, and the association was replicated in an independent cohort. A further reported finding was that TCR beta sequences accurately predicted the HLA-A and HLA-B alleles for most subjects in the first cohort. Seventeen rarely observed V segments, including chromosome 9 orphons, were excluded from the earlier analysis of several hundred of the donors because counts were too low. It was suggested by the authors that the approach could potentially be generalized to other disease states and immunological phenotypes. A later analysis reported that several top co-occurrence clusters appeared linked to parvovirus B19, influenza, CMV and Epstein-Barr virus. In vitro tests confirmed that a few of the cytomegalovirus-associated TCR beta chains recognize cytomegalovirus antigens. This cohort had only TCR beta chains sequenced, and the lack of alpha or paired-chain data limited which features could be detected. The presence/absence analyses assumed that sequencing depth was roughly uniform across donors, and that assumption may not be true. Most CMV-associated TCR beta chains appeared to be HLA-restricted in a later analysis, and the HLA associations seemed to be driven largely by CMV exposure. Because HLA typing was missing for some donors at each locus, association tests included only the typed subset. At a false discovery rate of 0.05, a later analysis linked some 18,000 TCR beta sequences to specific HLA alleles. For the cohort, immune exposure information was limited to CMV serostatus. In a later analysis, the rate of TCR association differed among HLA loci, with DRB1 alleles having the most associated TCRs and HLA-C alleles having the fewest. The sequencing pipeline was judged likely to have produced a cluster of highly shared sequence variants as a technical artifact. The study listed 150 to 200 TCR beta chains as associated with cytomegalovirus. In an earlier analysis of under 600 of the donors, most TCR beta V segments were observed in productive rearrangements about 87% or about 30% of the time, broadly matching IMGT annotations. Most TCR sequences were observed very rarely across donors, whereas some public TCRs were present in many individuals. Linkage disequilibrium might explain the correlated functional status among segregating V segments, but an unknown experimental factor could not be ruled out. When HLA alleles, especially DR and DQ, strongly co-occurred, attributing TCR associations to individual alleles was difficult.

In total, over 600 healthy bone marrow donors made up the cohort. At the time of sampling, every cohort member was nominally healthy, though immune exposures that went unrecorded were likely present. The donor was CMV seronegative and belonged to the group of under 400 seronegative cohort members. Every donor gave a peripheral blood sample, and the peripheral blood mononuclear cells from that sample were used for TCR beta sequencing. Genomic DNA extraction from the blood cell samples was performed with the Qiagen DNeasy Blood Extraction Kit. This chain joins TRBV27 to TRBJ2-2, and perhaps TRBD2 as D gene, on 5 matching bases. The receptor was isolated from a woman between 45 and 60 years old in good health and CMV-seronegative. The source material was PBMCs. The CDR3 has the sequence CASSRTTGELFF. The bases read TGTGCCAGCAGCAGGACTACCGGGGAGCTGTTTTTT.